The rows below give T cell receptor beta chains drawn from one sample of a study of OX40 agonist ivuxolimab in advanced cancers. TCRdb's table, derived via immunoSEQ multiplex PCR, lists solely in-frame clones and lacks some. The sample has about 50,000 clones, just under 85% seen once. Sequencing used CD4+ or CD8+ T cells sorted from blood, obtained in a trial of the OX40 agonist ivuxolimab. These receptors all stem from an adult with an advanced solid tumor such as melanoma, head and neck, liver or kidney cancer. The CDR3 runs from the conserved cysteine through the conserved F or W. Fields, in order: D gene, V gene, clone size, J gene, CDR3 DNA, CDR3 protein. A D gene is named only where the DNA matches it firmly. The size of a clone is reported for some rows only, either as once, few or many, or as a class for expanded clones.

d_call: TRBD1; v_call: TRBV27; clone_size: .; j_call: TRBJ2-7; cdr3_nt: TGTGCCAGCAGTTACAGGGGGCCCTACGAGCAGTACTTC; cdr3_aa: CASSYRGPYEQYF
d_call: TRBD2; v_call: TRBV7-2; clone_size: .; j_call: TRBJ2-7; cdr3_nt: TGTGCCAGCAGCTCGACTAGCGTCTCCTACGAGCAGTACTTC; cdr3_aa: CASSSTSVSYEQYF
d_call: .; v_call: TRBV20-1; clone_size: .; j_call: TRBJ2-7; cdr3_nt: TGCAGTGCTAGGGGTAGCGGCGAGCAGTACTTC; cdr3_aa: CSARGSGEQYF
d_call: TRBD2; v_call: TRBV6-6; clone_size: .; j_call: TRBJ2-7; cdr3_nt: TGTGCCAGCAGCGACGGACTAGCGGCCTACGAGCAGTACTTC; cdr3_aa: CASSDGLAAYEQYF
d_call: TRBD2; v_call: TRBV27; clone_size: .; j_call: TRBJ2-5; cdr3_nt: TGTGCCAGCAGTCTCCACAGCGTTACTAGCGGGAGATTAGAGACCCAGTACTTC; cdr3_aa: CASSLHSVTSGRLETQYF
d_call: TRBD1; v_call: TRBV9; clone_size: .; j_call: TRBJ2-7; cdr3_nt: TGTGCCAGCAGCGAGGGGGCCTCCTACGAGCAGTACTTC; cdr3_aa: CASSEGASYEQYF
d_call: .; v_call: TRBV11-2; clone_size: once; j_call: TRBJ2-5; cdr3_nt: TGTGCCAGCAGCTTAGAGTTACGGGGGTCCGAGACCCAGTACTTC; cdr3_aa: CASSLELRGSETQYF
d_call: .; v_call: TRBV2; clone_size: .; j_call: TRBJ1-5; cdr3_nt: TGTGCCAGCAGTCTCTTTTCCAGCAATCAGCCCCAGCATTTT; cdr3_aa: CASSLFSSNQPQHF
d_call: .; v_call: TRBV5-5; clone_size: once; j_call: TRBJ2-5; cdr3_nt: TGTGCCAGCAGCTTAGGAGGAGGCAGGGTTGGGACCCAGTACTTC; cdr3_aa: CASSLGGGRVGTQYF
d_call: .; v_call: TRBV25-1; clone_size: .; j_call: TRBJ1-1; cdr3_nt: TGTGCCAGCAGTGACCCCTACAGCTTTGAAGCTTTCTTT; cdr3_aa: CASSDPYSFEAFF
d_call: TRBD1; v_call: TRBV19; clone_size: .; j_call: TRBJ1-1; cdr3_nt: TGTGCCAGTAGCCTTCAGGGGGCCAACACTGAAGCTTTCTTT; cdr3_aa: CASSLQGANTEAFF
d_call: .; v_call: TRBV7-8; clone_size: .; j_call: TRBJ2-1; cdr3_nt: TGTGCCAGCAGATTGAAAAACAATGAGCAGTTCTTC; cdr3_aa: CASRLKNNEQFF
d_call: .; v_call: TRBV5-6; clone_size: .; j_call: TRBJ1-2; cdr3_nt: TGTGCCAGCAGCTTGGTTACAGGGTTAAACTATGGCTACACCTTC; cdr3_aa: CASSLVTGLNYGYTF
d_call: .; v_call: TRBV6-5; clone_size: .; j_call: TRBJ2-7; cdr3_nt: TGTGCCAGCAGTAGAGAGCGGCTCTACGAGCAGTACTTC; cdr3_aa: CASSRERLYEQYF
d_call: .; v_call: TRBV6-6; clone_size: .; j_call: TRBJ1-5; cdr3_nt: TGTGCCAGCATGTCGGGGGGACAAGGGAATCAGCCCCAGCATTTT; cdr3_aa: CASMSGGQGNQPQHF
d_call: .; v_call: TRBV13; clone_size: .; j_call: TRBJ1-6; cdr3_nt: TGTGCCAGCAGCTTCGGGGAAATGAATAATTCACCCCTCCACTTT; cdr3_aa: CASSFGEMNNSPLHF
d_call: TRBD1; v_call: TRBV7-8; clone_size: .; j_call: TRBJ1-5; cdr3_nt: TGTGCCAGCAGCTTGCCTGGGGACAGCCGCCCCCAGCATTTT; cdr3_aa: CASSLPGDSRPQHF
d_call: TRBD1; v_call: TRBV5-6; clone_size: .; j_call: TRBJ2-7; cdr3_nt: TGTGCCAGCAGCCTAAGGGACAGGGGGCAGTCCTACGAGCAGTACTTC; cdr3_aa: CASSLRDRGQSYEQYF
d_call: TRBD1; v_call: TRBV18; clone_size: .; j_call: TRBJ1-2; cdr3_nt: TGTGCCAGCTCAACAGGGGGCGCGGATGGCTACACCTTC; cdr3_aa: CASSTGGADGYTF
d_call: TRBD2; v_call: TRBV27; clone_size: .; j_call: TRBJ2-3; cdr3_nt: TGTGCCAGCAGTTTATGGGGACTAGCGGGGGGGGATACGCAGTATTTT; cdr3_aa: CASSLWGLAGGDTQYF
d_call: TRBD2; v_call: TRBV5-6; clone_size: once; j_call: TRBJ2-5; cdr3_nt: TGTGCCAGCAGCTTGTTAGCGGGAGGGGGGCAAGAGACCCAGTACTTC; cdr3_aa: CASSLLAGGGQETQYF
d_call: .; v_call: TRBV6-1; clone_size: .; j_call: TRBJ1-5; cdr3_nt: TGTGCCAGCGGGCTCGAACAACAGTATCAGCCCCAGCATTTT; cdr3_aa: CASGLEQQYQPQHF
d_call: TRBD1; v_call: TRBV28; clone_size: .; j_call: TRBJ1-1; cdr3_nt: TGTGCCAGCAGACAGGGGGCGACTGAAGCTTTCTTT; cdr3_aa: CASRQGATEAFF
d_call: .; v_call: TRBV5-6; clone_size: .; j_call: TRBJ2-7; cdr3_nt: TGTGCCAGCAGCCCAGGACGAGCCTCCGAGCAGTACTTC; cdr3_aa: CASSPGRASEQYF
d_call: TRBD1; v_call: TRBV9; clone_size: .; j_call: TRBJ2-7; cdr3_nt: TGTGCCAGCAGCGCATCCGGGACAGGGCCCTACGAGCAGTACTTC; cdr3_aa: CASSASGTGPYEQYF
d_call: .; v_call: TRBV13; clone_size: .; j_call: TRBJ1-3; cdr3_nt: TGTGCCAGCAGCTTAGGTACAGATGGAAACACCATATATTTT; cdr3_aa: CASSLGTDGNTIYF
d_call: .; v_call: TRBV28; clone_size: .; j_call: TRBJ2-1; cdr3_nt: TGTGCCAGCAGTTTCCTCTTGACGGTATACAGGGAGTCGTCCTACAATGAGCAGTTCTTC; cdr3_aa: CASSFLLTVYRESSYNEQFF
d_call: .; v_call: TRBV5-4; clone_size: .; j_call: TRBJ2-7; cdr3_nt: TGTGCCAGCAGCTTGGCCTCCTCCGGGAACTACGAGCAGTACTTC; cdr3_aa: CASSLASSGNYEQYF
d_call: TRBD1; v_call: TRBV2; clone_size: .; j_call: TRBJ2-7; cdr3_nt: TGTGCCAGCAGTGAAGAACAGGGGGCGACCTACGAGCAGTACTTC; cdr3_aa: CASSEEQGATYEQYF
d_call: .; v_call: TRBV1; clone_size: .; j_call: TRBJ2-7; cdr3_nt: TGCACCAGCAGCCAAAGTAGGTTCCGACTAGCGGGAGTTACCAACGAGCAGTACTTC; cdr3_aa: CTSSQSRFRLAGVTNEQYF
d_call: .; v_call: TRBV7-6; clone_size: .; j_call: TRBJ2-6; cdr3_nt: TGTGCCAGCAGCCCTCTAGGGGGAGCTGGGGCCAACGTCCTGACTTTC; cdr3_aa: CASSPLGGAGANVLTF
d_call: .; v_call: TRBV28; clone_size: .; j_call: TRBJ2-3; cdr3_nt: TGTGCCAGCAGATTAGGGGGGACAGATACGCAGTATTTT; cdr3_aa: CASRLGGTDTQYF
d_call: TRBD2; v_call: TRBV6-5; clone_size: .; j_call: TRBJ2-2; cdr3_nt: TGTGCCAGCAGTTACTCGCGGGGGATCGGGGAGCTGTTTTTT; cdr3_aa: CASSYSRGIGELFF
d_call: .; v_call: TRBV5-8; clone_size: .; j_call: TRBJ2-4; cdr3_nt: TGTGCCAGCCTAAACTGGAGAGCCAAAAACATTCAGTACTTC; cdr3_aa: CASLNWRAKNIQYF
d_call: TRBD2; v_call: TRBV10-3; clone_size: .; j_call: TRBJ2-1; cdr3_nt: TGTGCCATCTACGCGGCGGCGGGAGGGGGAAAGGGCCCCAATGAGCAGTTCTTC; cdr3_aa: CAIYAAAGGGKGPNEQFF
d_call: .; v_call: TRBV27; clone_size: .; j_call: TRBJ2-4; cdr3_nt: TGTGCCAGCAGTTCCATAATACGACAGAGGAGAGCCAAAAACATTCAGTACTTC; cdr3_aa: CASSSIIRQRRAKNIQYF
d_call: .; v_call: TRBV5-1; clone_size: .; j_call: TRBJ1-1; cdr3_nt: TGCGCCAGCAGCGATCCTACAGGGCTAAGTGGAGGAACTGAAGCTTTCTTT; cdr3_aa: CASSDPTGLSGGTEAFF
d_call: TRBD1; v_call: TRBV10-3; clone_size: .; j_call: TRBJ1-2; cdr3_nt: TGTGCCATCAATCGGGGACAGGGGGATGGCTACACCTTC; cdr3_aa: CAINRGQGDGYTF
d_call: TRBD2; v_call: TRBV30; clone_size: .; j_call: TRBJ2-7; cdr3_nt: TGTGCCTCGACAGGGACTAGCGGGCCTTCCTACGAGCAGTACTTC; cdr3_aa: CASTGTSGPSYEQYF
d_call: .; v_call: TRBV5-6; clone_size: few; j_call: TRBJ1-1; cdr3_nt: TGTGCCAGCAGCTTGGCAAGGACTGAAGCTTTCTTT; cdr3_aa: CASSLARTEAFF
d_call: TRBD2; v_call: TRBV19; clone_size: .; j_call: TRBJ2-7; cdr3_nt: TGTGTCAGTAGACAGAATAAAATTGGGACTAGCGGGAGCTCCTACGAGCAGTACTTC; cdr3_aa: CVSRQNKIGTSGSSYEQYF
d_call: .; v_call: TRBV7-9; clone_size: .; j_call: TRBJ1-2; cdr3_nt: TGTGCCAGCAGCGGGGGGCGGGACACCTATGGCTACACCTTC; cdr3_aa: CASSGGRDTYGYTF
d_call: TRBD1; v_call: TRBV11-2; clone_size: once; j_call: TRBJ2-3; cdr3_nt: TGTGCCAGCAGCTCCGACTGGACAGGAAGCACAGATACGCAGTATTTT; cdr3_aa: CASSSDWTGSTDTQYF
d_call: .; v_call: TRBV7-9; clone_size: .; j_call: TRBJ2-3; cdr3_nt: TGTGCCAGCAGCTTCGTCCAGCGCACAGATACGCAGTATTTT; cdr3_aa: CASSFVQRTDTQYF
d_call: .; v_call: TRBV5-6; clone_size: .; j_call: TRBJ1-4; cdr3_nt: TGTGCCAGCAGCTCATTGACAGAGTCAATTAATGAAAAACTGTTTTTT; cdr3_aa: CASSSLTESINEKLFF
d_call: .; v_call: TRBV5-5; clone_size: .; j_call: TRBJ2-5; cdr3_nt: TGTGCCAGCAGCTTGGGCCAGGGGTTCCAAGAGACCCAGTACTTC; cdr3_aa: CASSLGQGFQETQYF
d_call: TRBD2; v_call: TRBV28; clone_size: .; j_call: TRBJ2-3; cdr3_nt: TGTGCCAGCAGTTCGTCAAGCGGGGCTAGCACAGATACGCAGTATTTT; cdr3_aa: CASSSSSGASTDTQYF
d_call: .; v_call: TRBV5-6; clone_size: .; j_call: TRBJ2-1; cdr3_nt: TGTGCCAGCAGCCTGGGACTTAAAAACAATGAGCAGTTCTTC; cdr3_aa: CASSLGLKNNEQFF
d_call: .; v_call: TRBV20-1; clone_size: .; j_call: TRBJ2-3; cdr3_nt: TGCAGTGCTGGCGACCGGGAGTCGCAGTATTTT; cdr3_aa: CSAGDRESQYF
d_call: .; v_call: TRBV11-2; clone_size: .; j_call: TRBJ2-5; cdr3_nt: TGTGCCAGCAGCTTAGGGTACGGAGGGGGACAAGAGACCCAGTACTTC; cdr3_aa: CASSLGYGGGQETQYF
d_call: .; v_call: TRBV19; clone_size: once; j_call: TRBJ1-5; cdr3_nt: TGTGCCAGTAGTATCCTGAATTCTAGCAATCAGCCCCAGCATTTT; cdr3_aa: CASSILNSSNQPQHF
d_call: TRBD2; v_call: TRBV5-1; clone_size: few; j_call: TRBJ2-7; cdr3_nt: TGCGCCAGCAGCTTGGACGGGAGGGCCGGGTCGTCCGAGCAGTACTTC; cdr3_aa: CASSLDGRAGSSEQYF
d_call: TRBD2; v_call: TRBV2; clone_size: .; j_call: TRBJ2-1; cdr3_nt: TGTGCCAGCAGTGTAGCGGGAGCCAATGAGCAGTTCTTC; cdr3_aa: CASSVAGANEQFF
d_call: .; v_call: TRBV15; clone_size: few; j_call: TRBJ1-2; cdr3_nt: TGTGCCACCAGCAAGGGCTCGACAGGAGACTATGGCTACACCTTC; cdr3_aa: CATSKGSTGDYGYTF
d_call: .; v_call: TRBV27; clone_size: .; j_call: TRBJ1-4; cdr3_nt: TGTGCCAGCAGTCTACATACGGAGGGTGAAAAACTGTTTTTT; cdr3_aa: CASSLHTEGEKLFF
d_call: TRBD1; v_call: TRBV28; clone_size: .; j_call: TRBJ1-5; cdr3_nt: TGTGCCAGCAGACTAACGACAGGGTCGGTCAATCAGCCCCAGCATTTT; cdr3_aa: CASRLTTGSVNQPQHF
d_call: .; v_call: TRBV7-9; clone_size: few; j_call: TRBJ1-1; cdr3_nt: TGTGCCAGCACACTAAATACCCTGAACACTGAAGCTTTCTTT; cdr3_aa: CASTLNTLNTEAFF
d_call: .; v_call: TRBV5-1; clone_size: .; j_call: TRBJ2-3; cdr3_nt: TGCGCCAGCAGCTTGTGGGGAGAGAGGACAGATACGCAGTATTTT; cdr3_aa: CASSLWGERTDTQYF
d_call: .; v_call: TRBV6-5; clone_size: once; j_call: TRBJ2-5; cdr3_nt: TGTGCCAGCAGCATACCGGGACCACAAGAGACCCAGTACTTC; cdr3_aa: CASSIPGPQETQYF
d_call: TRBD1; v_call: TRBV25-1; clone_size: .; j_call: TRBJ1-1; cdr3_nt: TGTGCCAGCAGTGAGCACAGGGGACCGTACACTGAAGCTTTCTTT; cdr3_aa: CASSEHRGPYTEAFF